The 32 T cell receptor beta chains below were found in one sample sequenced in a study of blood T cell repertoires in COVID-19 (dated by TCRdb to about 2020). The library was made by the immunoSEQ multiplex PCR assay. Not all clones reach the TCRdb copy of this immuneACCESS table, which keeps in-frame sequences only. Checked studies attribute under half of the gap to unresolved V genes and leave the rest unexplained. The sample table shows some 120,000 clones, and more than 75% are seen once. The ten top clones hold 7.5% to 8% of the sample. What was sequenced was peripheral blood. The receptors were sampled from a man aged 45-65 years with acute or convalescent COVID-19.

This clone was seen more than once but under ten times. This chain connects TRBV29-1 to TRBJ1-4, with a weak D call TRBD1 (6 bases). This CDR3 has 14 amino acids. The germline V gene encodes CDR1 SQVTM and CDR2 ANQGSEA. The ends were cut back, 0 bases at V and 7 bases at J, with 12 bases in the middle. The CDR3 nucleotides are TGCAGCGTTGAAGACAGGGGAAGGAGTGAAAAACTGTTTTTT. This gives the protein CSVEDRGRSEKLFF.

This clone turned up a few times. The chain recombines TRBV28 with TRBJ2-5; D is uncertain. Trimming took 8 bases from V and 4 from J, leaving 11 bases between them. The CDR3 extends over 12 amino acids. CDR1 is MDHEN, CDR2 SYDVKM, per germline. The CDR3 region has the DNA TGTGCCAGCGCCCCGACAAGAGAGACCCAGTACTTC. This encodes CASAPTRETQYF. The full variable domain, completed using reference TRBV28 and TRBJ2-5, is DVKVTQSSRYLVKRTGEKVFLECVQDMDHENMFWYRQDPGLGLRLIYFSYDVKMKEKGDIPEGYSVSREKKERFSLILESASTNQTSMYLCASAPTRETQYFGPGTRLLVL.

This CDR3 reads CSVEDRGEKKKAFF. The CDR3 DNA sequence: TGCAGCGTTGAAGATCGGGGGGAGAAGAAGAAAGCTTTCTTT. V usage is TRBV29-1 and J usage is TRBJ1-1; TRBD1 might be the D (5 bases). Germline V gene sequence: CDR1 SQVTM, CDR2 ANQGSEA. This CDR3 region has 14 residues. V lost 0 bases and J 9 bases, leaving 17 bases between the germline ends.

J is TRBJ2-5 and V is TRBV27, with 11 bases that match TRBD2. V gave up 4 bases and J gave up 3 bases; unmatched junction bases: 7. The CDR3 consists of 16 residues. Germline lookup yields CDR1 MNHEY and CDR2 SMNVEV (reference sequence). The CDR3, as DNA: TGTGCCAGCAGTTCCTCTTTGGGACTAGCGGAAGAGACCCAGTACTTC. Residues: CASSSSLGLAEETQYF.

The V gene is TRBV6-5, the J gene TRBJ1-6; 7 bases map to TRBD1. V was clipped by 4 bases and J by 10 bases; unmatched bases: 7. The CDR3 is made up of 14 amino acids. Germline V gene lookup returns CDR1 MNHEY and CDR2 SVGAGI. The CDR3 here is CASSSGGSGSPLHF. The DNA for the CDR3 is TGTGCCAGCAGTTCAGGGGGGTCGGGGTCACCCCTCCACTTT.

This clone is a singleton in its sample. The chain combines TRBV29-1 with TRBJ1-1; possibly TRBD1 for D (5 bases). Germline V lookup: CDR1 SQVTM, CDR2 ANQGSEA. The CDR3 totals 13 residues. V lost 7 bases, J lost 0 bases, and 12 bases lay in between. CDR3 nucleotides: TGCAGCGGAAGTATGACAGTGAACACTGAAGCTTTCTTT. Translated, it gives CSGSMTVNTEAFF. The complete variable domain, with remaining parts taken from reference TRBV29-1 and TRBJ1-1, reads SAVISQKPSRDICQRGTSLTIQCQVDSQVTMMFWYRQQPGQSLTLIATANQGSEATYESGFVIDKFPISRPNLTFSTLTVSNMSPEDSSIYLCSGSMTVNTEAFFGQGTRLTVV.

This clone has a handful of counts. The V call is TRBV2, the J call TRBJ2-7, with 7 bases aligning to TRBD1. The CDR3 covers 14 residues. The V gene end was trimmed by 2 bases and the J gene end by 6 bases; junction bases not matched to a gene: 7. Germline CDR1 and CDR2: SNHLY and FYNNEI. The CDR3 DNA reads TGTGCCAGCAGTGAATTAGGACAGGCCAGCGAGCAGTACTTC. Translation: CASSELGQASEQYF.

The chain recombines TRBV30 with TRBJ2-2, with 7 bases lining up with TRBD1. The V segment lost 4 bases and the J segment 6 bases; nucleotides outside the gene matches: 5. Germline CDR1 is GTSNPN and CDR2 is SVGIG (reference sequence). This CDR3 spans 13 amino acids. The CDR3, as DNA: TGTGCCTGGACCATGACAGGGTCCGGGGAGCTGTTTTTT. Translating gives CAWTMTGSGELFF.

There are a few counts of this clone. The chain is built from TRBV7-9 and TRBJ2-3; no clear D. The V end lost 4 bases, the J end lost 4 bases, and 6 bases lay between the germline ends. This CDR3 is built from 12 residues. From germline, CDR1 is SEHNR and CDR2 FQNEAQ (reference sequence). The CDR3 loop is CASSSVADTQYF. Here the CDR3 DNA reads TGTGCCAGCAGCTCGGTGGCAGATACGCAGTATTTT.

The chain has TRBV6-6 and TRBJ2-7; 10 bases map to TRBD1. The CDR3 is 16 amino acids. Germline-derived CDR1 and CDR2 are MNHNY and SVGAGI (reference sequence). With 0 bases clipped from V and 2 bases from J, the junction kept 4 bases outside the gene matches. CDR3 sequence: CASSYSAGQGPYEQYF. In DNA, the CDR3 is TGTGCCAGCAGTTACTCCGCGGGACAGGGGCCCTACGAGCAGTACTTC.

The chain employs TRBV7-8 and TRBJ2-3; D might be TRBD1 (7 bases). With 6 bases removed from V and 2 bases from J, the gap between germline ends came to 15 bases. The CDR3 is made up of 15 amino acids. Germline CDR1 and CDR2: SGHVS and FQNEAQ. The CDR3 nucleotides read TGTGCCAGCAGTCGGAGGGACAGCTTCACAGATACGCAGTATTTT. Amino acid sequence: CASSRRDSFTDTQYF.

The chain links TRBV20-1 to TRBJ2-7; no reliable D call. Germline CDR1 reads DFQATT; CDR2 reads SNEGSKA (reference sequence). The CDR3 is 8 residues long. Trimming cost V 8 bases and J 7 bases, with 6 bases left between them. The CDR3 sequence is CSPEEQYF. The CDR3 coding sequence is TGCAGTCCTGAGGAGCAGTACTTC.

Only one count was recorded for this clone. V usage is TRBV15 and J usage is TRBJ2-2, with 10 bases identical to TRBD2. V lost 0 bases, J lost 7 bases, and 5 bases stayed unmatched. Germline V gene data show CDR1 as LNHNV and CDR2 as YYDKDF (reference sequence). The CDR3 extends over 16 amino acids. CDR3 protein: CATSRDLAGDDGELFF. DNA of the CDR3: TGTGCCACCAGCAGAGATCTAGCGGGAGATGACGGGGAGCTGTTTTTT.

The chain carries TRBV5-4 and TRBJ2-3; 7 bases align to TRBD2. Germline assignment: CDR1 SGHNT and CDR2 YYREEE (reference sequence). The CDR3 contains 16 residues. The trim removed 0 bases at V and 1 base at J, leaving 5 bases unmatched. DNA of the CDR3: TGTGCCAGCAGCTTGGGACTAGCAGTTCGCACAGATACGCAGTATTTT. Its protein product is CASSLGLAVRTDTQYF.

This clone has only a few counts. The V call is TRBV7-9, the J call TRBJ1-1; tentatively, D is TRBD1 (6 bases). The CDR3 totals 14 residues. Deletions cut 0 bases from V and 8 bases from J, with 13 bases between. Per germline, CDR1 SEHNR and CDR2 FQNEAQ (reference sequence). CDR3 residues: CASSLALKGQEAFF. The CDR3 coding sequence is TGTGCCAGCAGCTTAGCGCTAAAGGGACAAGAAGCTTTCTTT.

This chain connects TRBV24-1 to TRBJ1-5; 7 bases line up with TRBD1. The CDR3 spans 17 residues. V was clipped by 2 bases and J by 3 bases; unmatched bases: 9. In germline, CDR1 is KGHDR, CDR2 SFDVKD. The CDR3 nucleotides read TGTGCCACCAGTGATTCTAGGACAGGCCCAATCAATCAGCCCCAGCATTTT. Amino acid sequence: CATSDSRTGPINQPQHF.

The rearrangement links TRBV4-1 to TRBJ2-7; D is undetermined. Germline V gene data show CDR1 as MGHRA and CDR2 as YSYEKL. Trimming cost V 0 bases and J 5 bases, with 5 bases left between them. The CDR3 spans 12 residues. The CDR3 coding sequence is TGCGCCAGCAGCCAAGAAGGAGACGAGCAGTACTTC. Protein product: CASSQEGDEQYF.

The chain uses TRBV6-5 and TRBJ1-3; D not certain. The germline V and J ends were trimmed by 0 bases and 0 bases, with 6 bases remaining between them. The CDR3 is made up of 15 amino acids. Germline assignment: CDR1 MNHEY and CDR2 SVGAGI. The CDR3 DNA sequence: TGTGCCAGCAGTTACTCTTTCGTCTCTGGAAACACCATATATTTT. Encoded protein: CASSYSFVSGNTIYF.

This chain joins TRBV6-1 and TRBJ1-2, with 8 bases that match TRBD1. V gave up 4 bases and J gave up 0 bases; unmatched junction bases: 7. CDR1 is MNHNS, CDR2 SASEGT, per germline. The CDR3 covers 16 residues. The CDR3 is CASSVGTGTANYGYTF. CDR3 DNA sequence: TGTGCCAGCAGTGTCGGGACAGGCACTGCTAACTATGGCTACACCTTC.

CDR3 sequence reads: CASSYAGGRETQYF. The CDR3 DNA is TGTGCCAGCAGTTATGCAGGGGGCAGGGAGACCCAGTACTTC. The chain uses TRBV6-5 and TRBJ2-5, with TRBD1 matching 8 bases. CDR3 length: 14 amino acids. Germline V CDR1 and CDR2: MNHEY, SVGAGI. J lost 5 bases, V lost 3 bases, and 5 bases had no gene match.

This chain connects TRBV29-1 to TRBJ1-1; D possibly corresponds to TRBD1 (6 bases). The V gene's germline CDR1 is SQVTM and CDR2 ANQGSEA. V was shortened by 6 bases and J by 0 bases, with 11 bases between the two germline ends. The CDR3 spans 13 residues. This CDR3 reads CSVPGQLNTEAFF. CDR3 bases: TGCAGCGTACCTGGACAGCTGAACACTGAAGCTTTCTTT.

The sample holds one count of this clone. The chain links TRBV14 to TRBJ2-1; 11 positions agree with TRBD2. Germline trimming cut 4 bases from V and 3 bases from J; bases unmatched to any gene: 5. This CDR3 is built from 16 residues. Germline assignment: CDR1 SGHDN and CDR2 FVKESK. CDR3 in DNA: TGTGCCAGCAGCCCCTCGACTAGCGGGATCTACAATGAGCAGTTCTTC. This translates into CASSPSTSGIYNEQFF.

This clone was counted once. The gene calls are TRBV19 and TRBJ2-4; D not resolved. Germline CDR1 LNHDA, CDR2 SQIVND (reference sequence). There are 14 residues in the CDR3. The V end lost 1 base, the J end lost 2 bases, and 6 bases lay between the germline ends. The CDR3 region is CASSIGGPKNIQYF. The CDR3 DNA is TGTGCCAGTAGTATAGGCGGCCCCAAAAACATTCAGTACTTC.

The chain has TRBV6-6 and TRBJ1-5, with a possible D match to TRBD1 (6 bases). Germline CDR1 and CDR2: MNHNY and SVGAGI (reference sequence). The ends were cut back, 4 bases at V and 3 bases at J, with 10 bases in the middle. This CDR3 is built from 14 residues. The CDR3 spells CASSSYRVNQPQHF. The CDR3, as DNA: TGTGCCAGCAGTTCATACAGGGTCAATCAGCCCCAGCATTTT.

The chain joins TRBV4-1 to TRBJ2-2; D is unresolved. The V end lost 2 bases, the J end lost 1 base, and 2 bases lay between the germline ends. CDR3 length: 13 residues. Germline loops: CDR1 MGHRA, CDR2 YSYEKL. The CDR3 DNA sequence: TGCGCCAGCAGCCAACTGAACACCGGGGAGCTGTTTTTT. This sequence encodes CASSQLNTGELFF.

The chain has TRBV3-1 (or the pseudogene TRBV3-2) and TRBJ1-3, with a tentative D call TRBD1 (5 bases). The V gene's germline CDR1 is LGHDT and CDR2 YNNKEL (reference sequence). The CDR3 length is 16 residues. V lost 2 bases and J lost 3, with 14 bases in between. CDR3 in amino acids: CASSQNKGISGNTIYF. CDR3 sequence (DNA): TGTGCCAGCAGCCAAAATAAGGGGATCAGTGGAAACACCATATATTTT.

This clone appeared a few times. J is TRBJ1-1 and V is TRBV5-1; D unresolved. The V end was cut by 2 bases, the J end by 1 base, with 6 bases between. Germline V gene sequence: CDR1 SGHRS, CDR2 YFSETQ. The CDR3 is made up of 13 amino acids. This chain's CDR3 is CASSFRGNTEAFF. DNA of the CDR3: TGCGCCAGCAGCTTTAGAGGGAACACTGAAGCTTTCTTT.

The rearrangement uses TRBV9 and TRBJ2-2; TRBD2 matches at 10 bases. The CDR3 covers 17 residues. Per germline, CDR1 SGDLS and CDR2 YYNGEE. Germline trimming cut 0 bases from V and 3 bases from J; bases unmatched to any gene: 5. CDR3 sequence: CASSVDLAGVHTGELFF. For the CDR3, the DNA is TGTGCCAGCAGCGTAGACCTAGCGGGAGTTCACACCGGGGAGCTGTTTTTT. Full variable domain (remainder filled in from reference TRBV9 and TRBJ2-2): DSGVTQTPKHLITATGQRVTLRCSPRSGDLSVYWYQQSLDQGLQFLIQYYNGEERAKGNILERFSAQQFPDLHSELNLSSLELGDSALYFCASSVDLAGVHTGELFFGEGSRLTVL.

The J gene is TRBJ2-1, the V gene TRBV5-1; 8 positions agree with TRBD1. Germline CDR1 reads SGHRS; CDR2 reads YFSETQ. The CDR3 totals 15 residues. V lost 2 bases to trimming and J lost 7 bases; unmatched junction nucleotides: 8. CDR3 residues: CASSFPWDRSNEQFF. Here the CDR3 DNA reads TGCGCCAGCAGCTTTCCTTGGGACAGGTCTAATGAGCAGTTCTTC.

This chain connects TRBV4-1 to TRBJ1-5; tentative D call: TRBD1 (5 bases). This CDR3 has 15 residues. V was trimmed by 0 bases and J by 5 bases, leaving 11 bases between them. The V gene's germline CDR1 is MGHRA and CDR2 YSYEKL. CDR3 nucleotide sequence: TGCGCCAGCAGCCAAGATGGAGGGGATTATCAGCCCCAGCATTTT. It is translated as CASSQDGGDYQPQHF.

The CDR3: CAISDSYRSEAFF. As DNA, the CDR3 is TGTGCCATCAGTGACTCCTACAGGTCTGAAGCTTTCTTT. The V gene is TRBV10-3, the J gene TRBJ1-1; tentatively, D is TRBD1 (5 bases). CDR1 is ENHRY, CDR2 SYGVKD, per germline. The V end lost 3 bases, the J end lost 6 bases, and 11 bases lay between the germline ends. This CDR3 has 13 amino acids.

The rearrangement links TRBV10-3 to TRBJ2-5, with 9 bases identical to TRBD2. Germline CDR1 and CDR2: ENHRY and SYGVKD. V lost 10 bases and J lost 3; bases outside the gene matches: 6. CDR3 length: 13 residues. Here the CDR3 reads CASGLASKETQYF. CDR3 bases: TGTGCCAGCGGACTAGCGAGTAAAGAGACCCAGTACTTC.